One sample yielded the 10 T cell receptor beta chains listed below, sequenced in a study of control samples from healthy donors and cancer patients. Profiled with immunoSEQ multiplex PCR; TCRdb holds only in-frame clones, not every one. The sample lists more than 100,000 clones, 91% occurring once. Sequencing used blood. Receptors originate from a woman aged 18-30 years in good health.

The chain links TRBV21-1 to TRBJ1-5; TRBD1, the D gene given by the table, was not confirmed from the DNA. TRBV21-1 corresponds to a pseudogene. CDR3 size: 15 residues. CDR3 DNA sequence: TGTGCCAGCAGCAACCGGACAGGGAACAATCAGCCCCAGCATTTT. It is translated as CASSNRTGNNQPQHF.

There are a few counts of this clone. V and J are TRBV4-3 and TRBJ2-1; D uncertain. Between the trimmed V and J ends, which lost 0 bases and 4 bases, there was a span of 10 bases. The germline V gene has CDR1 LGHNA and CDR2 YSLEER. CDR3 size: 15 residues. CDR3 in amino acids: CASSQEAESYNEQFF. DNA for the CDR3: TGCGCCAGCAGCCAAGAAGCTGAGTCTTACAATGAGCAGTTCTTC.

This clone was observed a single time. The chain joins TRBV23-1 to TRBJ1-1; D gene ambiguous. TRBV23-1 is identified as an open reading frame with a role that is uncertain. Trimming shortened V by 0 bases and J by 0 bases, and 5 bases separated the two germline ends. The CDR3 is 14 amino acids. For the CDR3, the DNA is TGCGCCAGCAGTCAATCGGGAGTGAACACTGAAGCTTTCTTT. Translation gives CASSQSGVNTEAFF.

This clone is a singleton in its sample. The CDR3 nucleotides read TGTGCCAGCAGCCTAGGGGGTGGGGTTGAAGCTTTCTTT. It yields the protein CASSLGGGVEAFF. V is TRBV7-8 and J is TRBJ1-1; tentative D call: TRBD1 (6 bases). The CDR3 loop spans 13 amino acids. Trimming cost V 5 bases and J 7 bases, with 14 bases left between them. The germline gives CDR1 SGHVS, CDR2 FQNEAQ.

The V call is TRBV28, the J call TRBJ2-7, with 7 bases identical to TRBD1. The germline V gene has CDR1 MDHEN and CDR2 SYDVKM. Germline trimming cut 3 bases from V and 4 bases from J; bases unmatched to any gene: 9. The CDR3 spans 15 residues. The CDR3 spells CASSLLTGTNYEQYF. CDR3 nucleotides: TGTGCCAGCAGTTTGCTGACAGGGACCAATTACGAGCAGTACTTC.

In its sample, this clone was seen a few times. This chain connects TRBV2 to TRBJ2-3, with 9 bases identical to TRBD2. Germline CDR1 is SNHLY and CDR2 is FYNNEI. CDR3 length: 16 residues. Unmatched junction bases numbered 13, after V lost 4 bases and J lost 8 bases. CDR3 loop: CASSVSGSGRGGTQYF. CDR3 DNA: TGTGCCAGCAGTGTTAGCGGGAGCGGCCGGGGGGGTACGCAGTATTTT.

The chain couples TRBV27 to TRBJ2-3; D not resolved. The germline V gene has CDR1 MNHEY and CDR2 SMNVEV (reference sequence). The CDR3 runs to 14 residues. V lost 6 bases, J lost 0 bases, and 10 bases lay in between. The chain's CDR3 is CASRDRPSTDTQYF. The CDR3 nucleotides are TGTGCCAGCAGAGATCGGCCTAGCACAGATACGCAGTATTTT.

CDR3 in amino acids: CASSSKLMGRLSTDTQYF. The CDR3 DNA sequence: TGTGCCAGCAGCTCGAAACTCATGGGACGTCTCAGCACAGATACGCAGTATTTT. The chain uses TRBV28 and TRBJ2-3; D may match TRBD1 or TRBD2 (5 bases each). Deletions cut 6 bases from V and 0 bases from J, with 22 bases between. The CDR3 is 18 amino acids. Germline V CDR1 and CDR2: MDHEN, SYDVKM. Drawing the rest from reference TRBV28 and TRBJ2-3, the complete variable domain is DVKVTQSSRYLVKRTGEKVFLECVQDMDHENMFWYRQDPGLGLRLIYFSYDVKMKEKGDIPEGYSVSREKKERFSLILESASTNQTSMYLCASSSKLMGRLSTDTQYFGPGTRLTVL.

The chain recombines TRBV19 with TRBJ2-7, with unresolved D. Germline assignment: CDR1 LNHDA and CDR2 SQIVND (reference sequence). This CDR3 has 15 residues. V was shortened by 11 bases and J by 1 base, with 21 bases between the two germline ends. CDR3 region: CAPPLPFKASYEQYF. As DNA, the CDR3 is TGTGCCCCTCCGCTTCCGTTTAAGGCGTCCTACGAGCAGTACTTC.

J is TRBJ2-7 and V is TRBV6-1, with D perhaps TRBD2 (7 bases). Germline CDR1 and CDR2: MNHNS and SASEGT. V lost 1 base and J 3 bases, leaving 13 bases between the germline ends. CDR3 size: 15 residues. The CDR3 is CASSEGAGAFYEQYF. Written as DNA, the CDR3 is TGTGCCAGCAGTGAAGGGGCGGGGGCGTTCTACGAGCAGTACTTC.